This record concerns one TCR beta chain sequence. Antigen specificity is unknown. Assay used: immunoSEQ multiplex PCR; TCRdb lists only in-frame clones, some missing. This sample has 120,000 or so clones, with more than 85% found just once. The CDR3 has 13 residues. V lost 5 bases, J lost 6 bases, and 13 bases lay in between. This entry is derived from a study of T cell responses to AZD1222 COVID-19 vaccine. Findings and limits, study-wide: Just a handful of AZD1222 recipients were seropositive at baseline. Variant regions that are unmutated are reportedly the target of nearly half of spike-specific TCRs. Sampling captured repertoires only after the peak T cell response. Once two AZD1222 doses were given, Spike-specific TCR breadth and depth went up.

This receptor was taken from an adult who received the AZD1222 COVID-19 vaccine. The V call is TRBV12-3 or TRBV12-4, the J call TRBJ1-2; perhaps TRBD1 as D (5 bases). Sequenced material: peripheral blood, taken 28 days after the second AZD1222 dose. The CDR3, as DNA: TGTGCCAGCAGTGTCGGGACCGTCCATGGCTACACCTTC. Translating gives CASSVGTVHGYTF.